Listed here are 16 T cell receptor beta chains from one sample, sequenced in a study of T cell changes during pregnancy in multiple sclerosis. This table comes from immunoSEQ multiplex PCR, and its TCRdb copy is limited to in-frame clones, with some not included. The repertoire holds more than 50,000 clones, with 90% as singletons. This sample comprised peripheral blood, obtained in the first trimester of pregnancy. Every receptor here comes from a female donor in good health, enrolled as a control in a pregnancy study.

The chain joins TRBV7-3 to TRBJ2-1; 7 positions match TRBD1. The V segment lost 7 bases and the J segment 7 bases; nucleotides outside the gene matches: 10. CDR3 length: 14 residues. The V gene's germline CDR1 is SGHTA and CDR2 FQGTGA. This CDR3 is CASTPSTGSNEQFF. DNA of the CDR3: TGTGCCAGCACCCCCTCGACAGGGTCAAATGAGCAGTTCTTC. The full variable domain, rest sourced from reference TRBV7-3 and TRBJ2-1, is GAGVSQTPSNKVTEKGKYVELRCDPISGHTALYWYRQSLGQGPEFLIYFQGTGAADDSGLPNDRFFAVRPEGSVSTLKIQRTERGDSAVYLCASTPSTGSNEQFFGPGTRLTVL.

The chain combines TRBV7-9 with TRBJ2-1; 7 nucleotides agree with TRBD2. Unmatched junction bases numbered 6, after V lost 2 bases and J lost 5 bases. Per germline, CDR1 SEHNR and CDR2 FQNEAQ (reference sequence). This CDR3 has 15 residues. The CDR3 DNA follows: TGTGCCAGCAGCTTACCTAGCGGAGGGAACAATGAGCAGTTCTTC. This encodes CASSLPSGGNNEQFF.

The chain is built from TRBV11-2 and TRBJ1-2, with 7 bases identical to TRBD1. The trim removed 4 bases at V and 3 bases at J, leaving 14 bases unmatched. Germline CDR1 is SGHAT and CDR2 is FQNNGV. The CDR3 runs 17 residues. DNA of the CDR3: TGTGCCAGCAGCTCCTTATTCCGTGGACAGGCCCACTATGGCTACACCTTC. It yields the protein CASSSLFRGQAHYGYTF.

CDR3 protein: CASSLEGQGYTEAFF. In DNA, the CDR3 is TGTGCCAGCAGTTTAGAAGGACAGGGGTACACTGAAGCTTTCTTT. This chain uses TRBV28 with TRBJ1-1; 9 bases agree with TRBD1. This CDR3 contains 15 residues. Per the germline V gene, CDR1 is MDHEN and CDR2 is SYDVKM. V gave up 2 bases and J gave up 3 bases; unmatched junction bases: 4. The full variable domain, with the rest looked up from reference TRBV28 and TRBJ1-1, is DVKVTQSSRYLVKRTGEKVFLECVQDMDHENMFWYRQDPGLGLRLIYFSYDVKMKEKGDIPEGYSVSREKKERFSLILESASTNQTSMYLCASSLEGQGYTEAFFGQGTRLTVV.

The chain recombines TRBV4-3 with TRBJ2-3; TRBD2 agrees at 11 bases. CDR1 and CDR2 from the germline V gene are LGHNA and YSLEER. The CDR3 loop spans 18 amino acids. The ends lost 0 bases at V and 0 bases at J; junction bases unmatched: 5. For the CDR3, the DNA is TGCGCCAGCAGCCAAGATGGGATAGCGGGGGGGAGCACAGATACGCAGTATTTT. Translation gives CASSQDGIAGGSTDTQYF.

The V call is TRBV14, the J call TRBJ2-2; 7 positions agree with TRBD1. The CDR3 has 15 amino acids. The V segment lost 4 bases and the J segment 3 bases; nucleotides outside the gene matches: 5. CDR1 is SGHDN and CDR2 is FVKESK in the germline V gene. The chain's CDR3 is CASSRQGGDTGELFF. The CDR3 DNA reads TGTGCCAGCAGCCGACAGGGTGGCGACACCGGGGAGCTGTTTTTT.

This chain links TRBV21-1 with TRBJ1-6; no DNA check was done on the table's D call, TRBD1. TRBV21-1 has pseudogene status. The CDR3 extends over 17 amino acids. CDR3 sequence reads: CASSQSGLRGRDSPLHF. In DNA, the CDR3 is TGTGCCAGCAGCCAAAGTGGGCTCAGGGGTAGGGATTCACCCCTCCACTTT.

V gene TRBV7-2 combines with J gene TRBJ2-1; TRBD2 matches 7 bases. The CDR3 contains 17 residues. CDR1 SGHTA and CDR2 FQGNSA come from the germline V gene. Losses at the gene ends were 1 base for V and 8 bases for J; bases not matched to a gene: 14. The CDR3 DNA reads as TGTGCCAGCAGCTTAGAGGATAGCGGGCTTTACGGGGATGAGCAGTTCTTC. Translation gives CASSLEDSGLYGDEQFF.

The rearrangement links TRBV2 to TRBJ2-7; TRBD1 is a possible D gene (6 bases). The germline V gene encodes CDR1 SNHLY and CDR2 FYNNEI. This CDR3 contains 17 residues. The germline V and J ends were trimmed by 5 bases and 0 bases, with 20 bases remaining between them. Written as DNA, the CDR3 is TGTGCCAGCAGTTTTTCCCCGGGACACGTAAGCTCCTACGAGCAGTACTTC. Its protein is CASSFSPGHVSSYEQYF.

V and J are TRBV2 and TRBJ2-7, with D uncertain. Germline CDR1 and CDR2: SNHLY and FYNNEI. The CDR3 spans 12 residues. Trimming pared 6 bases from V and 6 bases from J, leaving 12 bases between. CDR3 sequence reads: CASRFRSREQYF. CDR3 coding DNA: TGTGCCAGCAGATTCAGAAGTCGCGAGCAGTACTTC.

The chain carries TRBV28 and TRBJ1-4; the match to TRBD1 covers 7 bases. The length of the CDR3 is 11 residues. Germline trimming cut 6 bases from V and 13 bases from J; bases unmatched to any gene: 5. Germline-derived CDR1 and CDR2 are MDHEN and SYDVKM. DNA of the CDR3: TGTGCCAGCAGCAGGGGGTTAGGACTGTTTTTT. Its translation is CASSRGLGLFF.

The chain uses TRBV7-3 and TRBJ1-1, with a weak D call TRBD1 (6 bases). Germline CDR1 is SGHTA and CDR2 is FQGTGA. The CDR3 is 15 amino acids. The ends were cut back, 2 bases at V and 1 base at J, with 11 bases in the middle. CDR3 bases: TGTGCCAGCAGCTTATTGGGGGCACAGAACACTGAAGCTTTCTTT. It yields the protein CASSLLGAQNTEAFF.

This clone was recorded only once. The V call is TRBV2, the J call TRBJ1-3; D is unclear. CDR1 is SNHLY and CDR2 is FYNNEI in the germline V gene. V lost 4 bases to trimming and J lost 2 bases, with 3 bases between them. The CDR3 covers 12 residues. This chain's CDR3 is CASSGAGNTIYF. The CDR3 DNA follows: TGTGCCAGCAGTGGCGCTGGAAACACCATATATTTT.

CDR3 protein: CATSRDQQTNTIYF. CDR3 sequence (DNA): TGTGCCACCAGCAGAGATCAACAGACGAACACCATATATTTT. The chain joins TRBV15 to TRBJ1-3; D uncertain. The V end lost 0 bases, the J end lost 7 bases, and 10 bases lay between the germline ends. Per the germline V gene, CDR1 is LNHNV and CDR2 is YYDKDF (reference sequence). The CDR3 contains 14 residues. Combining the CDR3 with reference TRBV15 and TRBJ1-3 gives the whole variable domain DAMVIQNPRYQVTQFGKPVTLSCSQTLNHNVMYWYQQKSSQAPKLLFHYYDKDFNNEADTPDNFQSRRPNTSFCFLDIRSPGLGDTAMYLCATSRDQQTNTIYFGEGSWLTVV.

This chain connects TRBV19 to TRBJ1-3, with D unresolved. Trimming cost V 7 bases and J 4 bases, with 20 bases left between them. Germline loops: CDR1 LNHDA, CDR2 SQIVND (reference sequence). This CDR3 has 16 residues. The CDR3, as DNA: TGTGCCAGTATCCCCCTTTCAGCAACGGGAGGAAACACCATATATTTT. Its translation is CASIPLSATGGNTIYF.

The chain combines TRBV7-9 with TRBJ2-7; the D is unclear. Germline V gene lookup returns CDR1 SEHNR and CDR2 FQNEAQ (reference sequence). The V gene lost 4 bases and the J gene lost 2 bases, with 9 bases spanning the gap. This CDR3 has 13 residues. CDR3 loop: CASSSGPPYEQYF. The DNA of the CDR3 is TGTGCCAGCAGCTCTGGGCCCCCCTACGAGCAGTACTTC.